The TCR beta chain described here comes from a study of blood T cell repertoires in COVID-19. The wider study: COVID-19 samples collected from the United States, Italy and Spain covered acute and convalescent phases.

The V gene's germline CDR1 is SGHRS and CDR2 YFSETQ. J lost 2 bases, V lost 3 bases, and 6 bases had no gene match. The CDR3 is made up of 15 amino acids. TCRdb's table, derived via immunoSEQ multiplex PCR, lists solely in-frame clones and lacks some. The sample consists of some 110,000 clones, around 87% of them appearing once. The clonotype comes from a human donor in a cohort sampled during active COVID-19. Sequenced sample: peripheral blood. The rearrangement links TRBV5-1 to TRBJ2-7; TRBD1 matches at 9 bases. CDR3 in amino acids: CASSSRTGATYEQYF. CDR3 nucleotides: TGCGCCAGCAGCTCCCGGACAGGGGCCACCTACGAGCAGTACTTC.